This T cell receptor beta chain originates from a study of identical twins. Template switching supplied a universal primer site; unique molecular identifiers were carried on the cDNA. TCRdb re-derived calls from the 5' RACE reads in MiXCR, one entry per CDR3 protein. The data hold hundreds of thousands of distinct CDR3 sequences, with 12% observed a single time. This clonotype was seen more than once but under ten times. The target antigen is unknown. Each donor (without exception) was a healthy Caucasian. Study observations and caveats: The abundant beta clonotypes from cord blood had fewer insertions, and memory repertoires had none of this.

Germline values: CDR1 SGHVS, CDR2 FNYEAQ. CDR3 length equals 18 residues. V was trimmed by 4 bases and J by 3 bases, leaving 22 bases between them. The sample also formed part of further work on yellow fever vaccine responses in identical twins. That publication notes: It has been reported that, in twins, the vaccine T cell response seemed partly convergent and partly personalized.

This chain uses TRBV7-6 with TRBJ1-5, with D possibly being TRBD1 (5 bases). Sequenced material: CD8+ T cells sorted from blood. The source is a woman aged 18-29 years in good health. The CDR3 bases are TGTGCCAGCAGCTCCTTTCCACCGGGACGGGCTCCCAATCAGCCCCAGCATTTT. Its protein is CASSSFPPGRAPNQPQHF.